The 32 T cell receptor beta chains in this list originate from one sample, sequenced in a study of T-cell memory formation after mild COVID-19. TCRdb passed the 5' RACE reads through MiXCR, listing each CDR3 protein once. There are under 250,000 distinct CDR3 sequences in the sample; approximately 15% occur only once, and more than 2% lies in the top ten. Sequencing was performed on PBMCs or a T cell subset sorted from them (not recorded which). Receptors were obtained from an adult woman who had mild COVID-19 (a few samples of this study predate the infection). Cell type and time point are not known.

CDR3 DNA sequence: TGTGCCAGCAGCTTGGCGTCGTTAGCGGGAGGATTTGTTGCCAAAAACATTCAGTACTTC. Its protein is CASSLASLAGGFVAKNIQYF. V is TRBV5-8 and J is TRBJ2-4; 10 bases align to TRBD2. The CDR3 runs to 20 residues. V dropped 0 bases and J dropped 1; count of bases not matched to a gene: 13. In germline, CDR1 is SGHTS, CDR2 YDEGEE.

This sequence joins TRBV2 and TRBJ1-1, with a possible D match to TRBD1 (5 bases). The CDR3 extends over 13 amino acids. Germline V lookup: CDR1 SNHLY, CDR2 FYNNEI. Trimming shortened V by 3 bases and J by 5 bases, and 10 bases separated the two germline ends. For the CDR3, the DNA is TGTGCCAGCAGTGACAATTGGGGGACTGAAGCTTTCTTT. This translates into CASSDNWGTEAFF.

This clonotype turned up a few times. The chain carries TRBV20-1 and TRBJ1-2, with 7 bases aligning to TRBD1. Germline V gene lookup returns CDR1 DFQATT and CDR2 SNEGSKA (reference sequence). V lost 0 bases to trimming and J lost 4 bases; unmatched junction nucleotides: 11. The CDR3 sequence is 16 residues long. CDR3 in DNA: TGCAGTGCTAGAGATCTGGCCACCGGGACAGTCTATGGCTACACCTTC. Amino acid sequence: CSARDLATGTVYGYTF.

This chain links TRBV7-2 with TRBJ1-6; perhaps TRBD1 as D (5 bases). With 1 base removed from V and 7 bases from J, the gap between germline ends came to 14 bases. Germline V gene sequence: CDR1 SGHTA, CDR2 FQGNSA. CDR3 size: 16 residues. The CDR3 DNA reads as TGTGCCAGCAGCTTAGACTCGGGGCGGACAAATTCACCCCTCCACTTT. It encodes CASSLDSGRTNSPLHF.

The chain combines TRBV5-1 with TRBJ2-7; tentatively, D is TRBD1 or TRBD2 (5 bases each). Trimming removed 1 base at V and 4 bases at J, with 18 bases between. This CDR3 contains 16 residues. CDR1 SGHRS and CDR2 YFSETQ come from the germline V gene. This CDR3 is CASSLRPGTPEYEQYF. CDR3 DNA sequence: TGCGCCAGCAGCTTGCGCCCCGGGACCCCAGAATACGAGCAGTACTTC.

This clonotype showed up just a few times. The chain uses TRBV12-3 or TRBV12-4 and TRBJ2-2; D gene unclear. This CDR3 has 17 amino acids. V lost 5 bases and J lost 4, with 20 bases in between. CDR3 residues: CASSPPPVTKSTGELFF. CDR3 in DNA: TGTGCCAGCAGTCCCCCTCCGGTGACAAAATCCACCGGGGAGCTGTTTTTT.

The chain is built from TRBV5-5 and TRBJ1-5, with 9 bases that match TRBD1. Trimming cost V 0 bases and J 5 bases; bases outside gene matches: 0. The CDR3 sequence is 14 residues long. The V gene's germline CDR1 is SGHKS and CDR2 YYEKEE (reference sequence). CDR3 amino acids: CASSLGDRDQPQHF. DNA of the CDR3: TGTGCCAGCAGCTTGGGGGACAGGGATCAGCCCCAGCATTTT. Variable domain in full (rest from reference TRBV5-5 and TRBJ1-5): DAGVTQSPTHLIKTRGQQVTLRCSPISGHKSVSWYQQVLGQGPQFIFQYYEKEERGRGNFPDRFSARQFPNYSSELNVNALLLGDSALYLCASSLGDRDQPQHFGDGTRLSIL.

This clonotype occurred a few times. The J gene is TRBJ2-3, the V gene TRBV12-3 or TRBV12-4; D remains unclear. With 3 bases removed from V and 9 bases from J, the gap between germline ends came to 4 bases. The CDR3 runs to 10 residues. The CDR3 region is CASSLGTQYF. CDR3 in DNA: TGTGCCAGCAGTTTGGGGACGCAGTATTTT.

The V gene is TRBV4-3, the J gene TRBJ2-1, with TRBD2 matching over 13 bases. CDR1 and CDR2 from the germline V gene are LGHNA and YSLEER. The CDR3 sequence is 20 residues long. Trimming at V came to 2 bases and at J to 2 bases, leaving 12 bases not matched to a gene. The DNA of the CDR3 is TGCGCCAGCAGCCAACAACATACTAGCGGGAGGGCCCGTGCCTACAATGAGCAGTTCTTC. Residues: CASSQQHTSGRARAYNEQFF.

The table lists this clonotype with a few counts. This chain links TRBV2 with TRBJ1-2, with D hard to call. V was shortened by 6 bases and J by 2 bases, with 10 bases between the two germline ends. This CDR3 is 13 amino acids long. Germline V gives CDR1 SNHLY, CDR2 FYNNEI. This CDR3 reads CASSATLNYGYTF. The CDR3, as DNA: TGTGCCAGCAGCGCGACGTTGAACTATGGCTACACCTTC. Using reference TRBV2 and TRBJ1-2 for the parts outside the CDR3, the full variable domain is EPEVTQTPSHQVTQMGQEVILRCVPISNHLYFYWYRQILGQKVEFLVSFYNNEISEKSEIFDDQFSVERPDGSNFTLKIRSTKLEDSAMYFCASSATLNYGYTFGSGTRLTVV.

The V gene is TRBV3-1, the J gene TRBJ2-3, with TRBD1 identical over 10 bases. CDR1 LGHDT and CDR2 YNNKEL come from the germline V gene (reference sequence). The ends lost 2 bases at V and 3 bases at J; junction bases unmatched: 8. The CDR3 is made up of 17 amino acids. DNA for the CDR3: TGTGCCAGCAGCCAAACGAGACAGGGGGCTCGGACAGATACGCAGTATTTT. It yields the protein CASSQTRQGARTDTQYF.

The chain carries TRBV12-3 or TRBV12-4 and TRBJ1-1; 10 bases fit TRBD1. Trimming at V came to 6 bases and at J to 3 bases, leaving 7 bases not matched to a gene. The CDR3 has 15 amino acids. The CDR3 protein is CASSGDRGEYTEAFF. CDR3 nucleotides: TGTGCCAGCAGCGGGGACAGGGGTGAATACACTGAAGCTTTCTTT.

This clonotype was counted ten times or more. The junction differs from germline at one of its ends, possibly a read error. V and J are TRBV7-7 and TRBJ2-7; 8 bases line up with TRBD1. Germline V gives CDR1 SSHAT, CDR2 FNYEAQ (reference sequence). The CDR3 is 14 residues long. CDR3 nucleotides: TGTGCTAGCAGCCCAGGGACAGGAAACTACGAGCAGTACTTC. Translating it yields CASSPGTGNYEQYF.

This clonotype has only a few counts. The chain uses TRBV9 and TRBJ2-1; D is possibly TRBD1 or TRBD2 (5 bases each). V lost 0 bases to trimming and J lost 6 bases, with 16 bases between them. Per the germline V gene, CDR1 is SGDLS and CDR2 is YYNGEE. The CDR3 has 16 residues. Here the CDR3 DNA reads TGTGCCAGCAGCGTAGCTGGGGGACCTCGCTCCAATGAGCAGTTCTTC. This translates into CASSVAGGPRSNEQFF.

The chain has TRBV20-1 and TRBJ2-1; 13 bases agree with TRBD2. The length of the CDR3 is 16 residues. The germline V gene encodes CDR1 DFQATT and CDR2 SNEGSKA (reference sequence). The V and J ends lost 6 bases and 9 bases, in that order; junction bases with no gene match: 14. The CDR3 DNA reads as TGCAGTGCGTGGGCACCGGGACTAGCGGGAATGGCTGAGCAGTTCTTC. Translating it yields CSAWAPGLAGMAEQFF.

The rearrangement joins TRBV3-1 to TRBJ2-5; TRBD1 might be the D (6 bases). Trimming took 0 bases from V and 0 from J, leaving 14 bases between them. Germline CDR1 reads LGHDT; CDR2 reads YNNKEL (reference sequence). The CDR3 loop spans 17 amino acids. In DNA form, the CDR3 reads TGTGCCAGCAGCCAAGATCGAACAGGGCCTAACCAAGAGACCCAGTACTTC. Amino acid sequence: CASSQDRTGPNQETQYF.

The rearrangement uses TRBV12-3 or TRBV12-4 and TRBJ1-3; no clear D gene. There are 13 residues in the CDR3. Between the trimmed V and J ends, which lost 2 bases and 3 bases, there was a span of 5 bases. The CDR3 loop reads CASSLKIGNTIYF. The CDR3 bases are TGTGCCAGCAGTTTAAAGATTGGAAACACCATATATTTT.

The chain carries TRBV24-1 and TRBJ2-1; 9 positions agree with TRBD2. V was clipped by 6 bases and J by 0 bases; unmatched bases: 5. This CDR3 has 16 residues. Germline CDR1 KGHDR, CDR2 SFDVKD. Here the CDR3 DNA reads TGTGCCACCAGTACGACTAGCGGAAGCTCCTACAATGAGCAGTTCTTC. Translated: CATSTTSGSSYNEQFF.

The chain carries TRBV12-3 or TRBV12-4 and TRBJ1-4, with D possibly being TRBD1 (5 bases). V gave up 6 bases and J gave up 4 bases, with 12 bases separating them. This CDR3 is built from 14 residues. The CDR3 reads CASRLSGGNEKLFF. The CDR3 coding sequence is TGTGCCAGCAGATTGTCGGGGGGTAATGAAAAACTGTTTTTT.

The chain links TRBV7-8 to TRBJ1-1, with 8 positions matching TRBD1. The CDR3 is 13 amino acids. Germline V lookup: CDR1 SGHVS, CDR2 FQNEAQ. The V and J ends lost 5 bases and 7 bases, in that order; junction bases with no gene match: 6. The CDR3 DNA reads as TGTGCCAGCAGCCACAGGGGGTTGGGTGAAGCTTTCTTT. Its translation: CASSHRGLGEAFF.

This clonotype was observed many times. The chain joins TRBV30 to TRBJ2-2, with a tentative D call TRBD1 (6 bases). CDR1 is GTSNPN and CDR2 is SVGIG in the germline V gene (reference sequence). The CDR3 consists of 13 residues. V gave up 3 bases and J gave up 3 bases, with 8 bases separating them. CDR3 amino acids: CAWSGQYTGELFF. CDR3 DNA: TGTGCCTGGAGCGGACAGTACACCGGGGAGCTGTTTTTT.

The genes are TRBV20-1 and TRBJ2-3; TRBD2 aligns across 13 bases. The ends lost 3 bases at V and 0 bases at J; junction bases unmatched: 6. Looked up from germline, CDR1 is DFQATT and CDR2 is SNEGSKA (reference sequence). This CDR3 is 17 amino acids long. This CDR3 reads CSASLLAGGPSTDTQYF. CDR3 sequence (DNA): TGCAGTGCTAGTTTACTAGCGGGGGGGCCCAGCACAGATACGCAGTATTTT.

The gene calls are TRBV4-3 and TRBJ2-1; maybe TRBD2 (6 bases). The CDR3 runs 14 residues. Germline values: CDR1 LGHNA, CDR2 YSLEER. Trimming removed 3 bases from V and 5 bases from J, with 11 bases in between. Here the CDR3 reads CASSQWTIDNEQFF. In DNA form, the CDR3 reads TGCGCCAGCAGCCAGTGGACTATAGACAATGAGCAGTTCTTC.

V is TRBV20-1 and J is TRBJ2-1; TRBD2 agrees at 15 bases. This CDR3 is 15 amino acids long. Germline CDR1 DFQATT, CDR2 SNEGSKA (reference sequence). Trimming took 5 bases from V and 10 from J; bases not matched to a gene: 9. Here the CDR3 DNA reads TGCAGTGCTTCTTGGACTAGCGGGAGGGTAGGCGAGCAGTTCTTC. It translates to CSASWTSGRVGEQFF.

This clonotype occurred many times. The V gene is TRBV9, the J gene TRBJ2-3, with a tentative D call TRBD1 (5 bases). Germline CDR1 SGDLS, CDR2 YYNGEE. V was clipped by 0 bases and J by 0 bases, with 11 bases between them. The CDR3 sequence is 16 residues long. The CDR3 here is CASSVGHRTSTDTQYF. The CDR3 nucleotides read TGTGCCAGCAGCGTAGGACACAGGACCAGCACAGATACGCAGTATTTT. Supplemented by reference TRBV9 and TRBJ2-3, the full variable domain reads DSGVTQTPKHLITATGQRVTLRCSPRSGDLSVYWYQQSLDQGLQFLIQYYNGEERAKGNILERFSAQQFPDLHSELNLSSLELGDSALYFCASSVGHRTSTDTQYFGPGTRLTVL.

This clonotype was seen more than once but under ten times. The chain has TRBV6-6 and TRBJ2-7, with 8 nucleotides matching TRBD1. Germline loops: CDR1 MNHNY, CDR2 SVGAGI (reference sequence). With V trimmed by 5 bases and J by 3 bases, 0 bases remained unmatched. The CDR3 is 12 amino acids. CDR3 DNA sequence: TGTGCCAGCAGTGACAGGGGCTACGAGCAGTACTTC. Translation: CASSDRGYEQYF.

Worth noting for this clonotype: This sequence may be a read error, since a much larger clone differs from it by one base. This chain joins TRBV20-1 and TRBJ2-1; D unresolved. Germline V gene lookup returns CDR1 DFQATT and CDR2 SNEGSKA (reference sequence). There are 13 residues in the CDR3. CDR3 sequence reads: CSCPPYGRVEQFF. The DNA for the CDR3 is TGCTCCTGTCCCCCGTACGGTCGCGTTGAGCAGTTCTTC.

This clonotype turned up a few times. CDR3 in DNA: TGTGCCAGCAGCCGACAGGGCCCCCTAAACGAGCAGTACTTC. This translates into CASSRQGPLNEQYF. The genes are TRBV13 and TRBJ2-7; 7 nucleotides line up with TRBD1. CDR1 is PRHDT and CDR2 is FYEKMQ in the germline V gene (reference sequence). Losses at the gene ends were 5 bases for V and 5 bases for J; bases not matched to a gene: 9. The CDR3 is 14 amino acids.

This clonotype was detected only a few times. V gene TRBV24-1 combines with J gene TRBJ1-1; D is perhaps TRBD1 (5 bases). In germline, CDR1 is KGHDR, CDR2 SFDVKD. V lost 4 bases, J lost 6 bases, and 14 bases lay in between. The CDR3 sequence is 14 residues long. This CDR3 reads CATSDTRGSAEAFF. The CDR3, as DNA: TGTGCCACCAGTGACACGAGGGGATCCGCTGAAGCTTTCTTT.

In this sample, this clonotype turned up many times. The rearrangement uses TRBV18 and TRBJ1-5; TRBD1 matches 8 bases. The V and J ends lost 4 bases and 4 bases, in that order; junction bases with no gene match: 3. From germline, CDR1 is KGHSH and CDR2 LQKENI. This CDR3 region has 14 residues. CDR3 coding DNA: TGTGCCAGCTCACAAGGACAGGGAAATCAGCCCCAGCATTTT. It is translated as CASSQGQGNQPQHF. Drawing the rest from reference TRBV18 and TRBJ1-5, the complete variable domain is NAGVMQNPRHLVRRRGQEARLRCSPMKGHSHVYWYRQLPEEGLKFMVYLQKENIIDESGMPKERFSAEFPKEGPSILRIQQVVRGDSAAYFCASSQGQGNQPQHFGDGTRLSIL.

The rearrangement links TRBV19 to TRBJ1-4, with 7 bases identical to TRBD1. Germline trimming cut 4 bases from V and 7 bases from J; bases unmatched to any gene: 6. The germline gives CDR1 LNHDA, CDR2 SQIVND (reference sequence). CDR3 size: 14 residues. The CDR3 loop reads CASSTPGGSEKLFF. CDR3 nucleotides: TGTGCCAGTAGTACTCCAGGGGGGAGTGAAAAACTGTTTTTT.

Only a few counts were recorded for this clonotype. The chain is built from TRBV7-8 and TRBJ1-3, with 10 positions matching TRBD1. Germline CDR1 is SGHVS and CDR2 is FQNEAQ. After removal of 7 bases from V and 4 bases from J, the junction contained 10 bases not matched to a gene. The CDR3 loop spans 16 amino acids. The CDR3 protein is CASTLQGQGSGNTIYF. CDR3 DNA: TGTGCCAGCACCCTACAGGGACAGGGGTCCGGAAACACCATATATTTT. Drawing the rest from reference TRBV7-8 and TRBJ1-3, the complete variable domain is GAGVSQSPRYKVAKRGQDVALRCDPISGHVSLFWYQQALGQGPEFLTYFQNEAQLDKSGLPSDRFFAERPEGSVSTLKIQRTQQEDSAVYLCASTLQGQGSGNTIYFGEGSWLTVV.